A single T cell receptor (beta chain) is shown here with its context. The protocol was immunoSEQ multiplex PCR, while the TCRdb copy is restricted to in-frame clones and leaves out a portion. The sample includes about 400,000 clones, around nine tenths of them seen just once. The sample comes from a study of Ad26.COV2.S vaccination and SARS-CoV-2 variants. This CDR3 region has 12 residues. V gave up 5 bases and J gave up 6 bases, with 10 bases separating them. Germline loops: CDR1 SEHNR, CDR2 FQNEAQ (reference sequence). Treatment of the sample: about 20 received Ad26.COV2.S at low or high dose, single or two shots; about 5 received placebo; per-sample allocation not given. Samples analyzed were those drawn on day 63 after the first vaccine or placebo injection. Expressing Wuhan-strain SARS-CoV-2 spike, an Ad26 vector served as the vaccine.

The chain recombines TRBV7-9 with TRBJ1-1, with D unresolved. This specimen consisted of peripheral blood, obtained in a trial of Ad26.COV2.S vaccine versus placebo. This TCR derives from a person aged 18-60 years who received the Ad26.COV2.S COVID-19 vaccine or a placebo. CDR3 in amino acids: CASSRGDSEAFF. In nucleotides, the CDR3 is TGTGCCAGCAGCCGTGGGGATTCTGAAGCTTTCTTT.